This paragraph reports one TCR beta chain. The data originate from a study of PD-1 blockade in mismatch repair-deficient tumors. Only in-frame clones appear in the TCRdb table, and some are missing; sequencing was by immunoSEQ multiplex PCR. This sample carries over 75,000 clones, about 85% of them seen once, and the ten largest clones take around 2.7%. The receptor was isolated from an adult with mismatch repair-deficient cancer. This material consisted of peripheral blood, taken 12 weeks after starting pembrolizumab.

CDR3 sequence (DNA): TGTGCCAGCAGCTTGGGGAGTTTTAACCTGGGCACAGATACGCAGTATTTT. Translating it yields CASSLGSFNLGTDTQYF. The chain couples TRBV5-8 to TRBJ2-3; D is undetermined. The CDR3 loop spans 17 amino acids. Trimming removed 0 bases from V and 1 base from J, with 15 bases in between. Germline CDR1 reads SGHTS; CDR2 reads YDEGEE.